Listed below are T cell receptor beta chains from one sample, sequenced in a study of a mutant IDH1 vaccine in newly diagnosed glioma. The protocol was immunoSEQ multiplex PCR, while the TCRdb copy is restricted to in-frame clones and leaves out a portion. The data hold roughly 51,000 clones, with 86% observed a single time. Sample: PBMCs, taken from a glioma patient treated with radiotherapy, temozolomide or both. All receptors derive from a middle-aged man with glioma. The CDR3 runs from the conserved cysteine through the conserved F or W. Fields, in order: D gene, J gene, clone size, V gene, CDR3 DNA, CDR3 protein. The D gene is left open where the match is weak. Clone size, where shown, is once, few, many, or a class for clones that have expanded.

NA,TRBJ2-7,NA,TRBV6-6,TGTGCCAGCAGTTCCGACAGCTTCTACGAGCAGTACTTC,CASSSDSFYEQYF
NA,TRBJ1-2,NA,TRBV9,TGTGCCAGCACAAGACAGTACTATGGCTACACCTTC,CASTRQYYGYTF
NA,TRBJ2-2,NA,TRBV6-5,TGTGCCAGCAGTTTGGCAGGGGCGAACACCGGGGAGCTGTTTTTT,CASSLAGANTGELFF
TRBD1,TRBJ1-3,NA,TRBV6-5,TGTGCCAGCAGTTACGGCCACAGGGGGGGAAACACCATATATTTT,CASSYGHRGGNTIYF
NA,TRBJ1-5,NA,TRBV6-5,TGTGCCAGCAGTTATACGGGACCATATAGCAATCAGCCCCAGCATTTT,CASSYTGPYSNQPQHF
TRBD1,TRBJ2-2,few,TRBV2,TGTGCCAGCAGTGTGGGACAGACCCCAGGCACCGGGGAGCTGTTTTTT,CASSVGQTPGTGELFF
NA,TRBJ2-1,NA,TRBV9,TGTGCCAGCACCCCCGGCCTAGCGAGATACAATGAGCAGTTCTTC,CASTPGLARYNEQFF
TRBD1,TRBJ2-7,NA,TRBV19,TGTGCCAGTAGTATCCGACAGGGGGCCTCCTACGAGCAGTACTTC,CASSIRQGASYEQYF
TRBD2,TRBJ2-7,NA,TRBV7-2,TGTGCCAGCACCCAGCTGCGGGAGGCCTACGAGCAGTACTTC,CASTQLREAYEQYF
TRBD2,TRBJ2-1,NA,TRBV19,TGTGCCACCCAGGGACTAGCGGGAGGGTATGAGCAGTTCTTC,CATQGLAGGYEQFF
NA,TRBJ2-7,NA,TRBV23-1,TGCGCCAGCAGTCAAGGCGCAGGGAAAACCTACGAGCAGTACTTC,CASSQGAGKTYEQYF
TRBD1,TRBJ2-7,NA,TRBV19,TGTGCCAGTAGTTTGACGGGACAGGGGTATCACGAGCAGTACTTC,CASSLTGQGYHEQYF
TRBD1,TRBJ1-1,NA,TRBV7-8,TGTGCCAGCAGCTTAATTACAGGGGGCGGGACTGAAGCTTTCTTT,CASSLITGGGTEAFF
TRBD1,TRBJ1-1,NA,TRBV7-3,TGTGCCAGCAGCGGGACAGTTGACACTGAAGCTTTCTTT,CASSGTVDTEAFF
NA,TRBJ2-1,NA,TRBV25-1,TGTGCCAGCAGTGGCCTAGTAGAGTCCAGTGAGCAGTTCTTC,CASSGLVESSEQFF
NA,TRBJ1-5,NA,TRBV6-1,TGTGCCAGCAGTGAAAGTCCGCAGGGCCGGGGTCAGCCCCAGCATTTT,CASSESPQGRGQPQHF
NA,TRBJ1-1,once,TRBV15,TGTGCCACCCAAGGGTGGAACACTGAAGCTTTCTTT,CATQGWNTEAFF
TRBD1,TRBJ2-4,NA,TRBV5-4,TGTGCCAGCAGCTTGGCCGGGACAGGGCAAAACATTCAGTACTTC,CASSLAGTGQNIQYF
NA,TRBJ2-7,NA,TRBV20-1,TGCAGTGCTAGGGGCCGACAGAAGCAGTACTTC,CSARGRQKQYF
TRBD1,TRBJ1-1,NA,TRBV6-1,TGTGCCAACCATAGAAACAGGGGAAGGACTACTGAAGCTTTCTTT,CANHRNRGRTTEAFF
NA,TRBJ1-2,NA,TRBV6-5,TGTGCCAGCAGTTTCGGACTGACTGGAGGCTACACCTTC,CASSFGLTGGYTF
TRBD2,TRBJ2-3,NA,TRBV2,TGTGCCAGCAGGGGACTAGCGGCTAGCACAGATACGCAGTATTTT,CASRGLAASTDTQYF
TRBD2,TRBJ2-1,NA,TRBV7-8,TGTGCCAGCAGCTTAGGAGGAGCGGGAAACAATGAGCAGTTCTTC,CASSLGGAGNNEQFF
NA,TRBJ2-7,NA,TRBV7-3,TGTGCCAGCAGCTTAAACACCTACGAGCAGTACTTC,CASSLNTYEQYF
NA,TRBJ1-4,NA,TRBV6-6,TGTGCCAGCAGTTATTCAGTAGGAAGTGAAAAACTGTTTTTT,CASSYSVGSEKLFF
NA,TRBJ1-3,NA,TRBV9,TGTGCCAGCAGCGTAGGCCTGAGCTCTGGAAACACCATATATTTT,CASSVGLSSGNTIYF
NA,TRBJ2-2,once,TRBV7-9,TGTGCCAGCAGCTTATTGTTTGCGGAGTTAGGGACCGGGGAGCTGTTTTTT,CASSLLFAELGTGELFF
NA,TRBJ1-2,NA,TRBV13,TGTGCCAGCAGCTCTGACGAGCGAGCTAACTATGGCTACACCTTC,CASSSDERANYGYTF
TRBD1,TRBJ1-1,NA,TRBV7-2,TGTGCCAGCAGCTTAGGGACAGGGACTGAAGCTTTCTTT,CASSLGTGTEAFF
NA,TRBJ2-3,NA,TRBV5-1,TGCGCCAGCAGCCCCGTTCCTCCAGATACGCAGTATTTT,CASSPVPPDTQYF
NA,TRBJ1-2,NA,TRBV10-2,TGCGCCAGCAGTTCTCCCATGGGGAACTATGGCTACACCTTC,CASSSPMGNYGYTF
NA,TRBJ1-1,NA,TRBV11-3,TGTGCCAGCAGCTCCCACCGTGGGACTGAAGCTTTCTTT,CASSSHRGTEAFF
NA,TRBJ2-1,NA,TRBV4-1,TGCGCCAGCAGCCTCCAAGACAGCAATGAGCAGTTCTTC,CASSLQDSNEQFF
TRBD1,TRBJ1-5,NA,TRBV5-6,TGTGCCAGCAGCTTGGGCAGGGGGCTTACTCAGCCCCAGCATTTT,CASSLGRGLTQPQHF
NA,TRBJ1-1,NA,TRBV5-1,TGCGCCAGCAGCTTTCGGACCCTTAACACTGAAGCTTTCTTT,CASSFRTLNTEAFF
TRBD2,TRBJ2-1,NA,TRBV6-1,TGTGCCAGCAGTGATCTGGGCGGGAGCTCCTACAATGAGCAGTTCTTC,CASSDLGGSSYNEQFF